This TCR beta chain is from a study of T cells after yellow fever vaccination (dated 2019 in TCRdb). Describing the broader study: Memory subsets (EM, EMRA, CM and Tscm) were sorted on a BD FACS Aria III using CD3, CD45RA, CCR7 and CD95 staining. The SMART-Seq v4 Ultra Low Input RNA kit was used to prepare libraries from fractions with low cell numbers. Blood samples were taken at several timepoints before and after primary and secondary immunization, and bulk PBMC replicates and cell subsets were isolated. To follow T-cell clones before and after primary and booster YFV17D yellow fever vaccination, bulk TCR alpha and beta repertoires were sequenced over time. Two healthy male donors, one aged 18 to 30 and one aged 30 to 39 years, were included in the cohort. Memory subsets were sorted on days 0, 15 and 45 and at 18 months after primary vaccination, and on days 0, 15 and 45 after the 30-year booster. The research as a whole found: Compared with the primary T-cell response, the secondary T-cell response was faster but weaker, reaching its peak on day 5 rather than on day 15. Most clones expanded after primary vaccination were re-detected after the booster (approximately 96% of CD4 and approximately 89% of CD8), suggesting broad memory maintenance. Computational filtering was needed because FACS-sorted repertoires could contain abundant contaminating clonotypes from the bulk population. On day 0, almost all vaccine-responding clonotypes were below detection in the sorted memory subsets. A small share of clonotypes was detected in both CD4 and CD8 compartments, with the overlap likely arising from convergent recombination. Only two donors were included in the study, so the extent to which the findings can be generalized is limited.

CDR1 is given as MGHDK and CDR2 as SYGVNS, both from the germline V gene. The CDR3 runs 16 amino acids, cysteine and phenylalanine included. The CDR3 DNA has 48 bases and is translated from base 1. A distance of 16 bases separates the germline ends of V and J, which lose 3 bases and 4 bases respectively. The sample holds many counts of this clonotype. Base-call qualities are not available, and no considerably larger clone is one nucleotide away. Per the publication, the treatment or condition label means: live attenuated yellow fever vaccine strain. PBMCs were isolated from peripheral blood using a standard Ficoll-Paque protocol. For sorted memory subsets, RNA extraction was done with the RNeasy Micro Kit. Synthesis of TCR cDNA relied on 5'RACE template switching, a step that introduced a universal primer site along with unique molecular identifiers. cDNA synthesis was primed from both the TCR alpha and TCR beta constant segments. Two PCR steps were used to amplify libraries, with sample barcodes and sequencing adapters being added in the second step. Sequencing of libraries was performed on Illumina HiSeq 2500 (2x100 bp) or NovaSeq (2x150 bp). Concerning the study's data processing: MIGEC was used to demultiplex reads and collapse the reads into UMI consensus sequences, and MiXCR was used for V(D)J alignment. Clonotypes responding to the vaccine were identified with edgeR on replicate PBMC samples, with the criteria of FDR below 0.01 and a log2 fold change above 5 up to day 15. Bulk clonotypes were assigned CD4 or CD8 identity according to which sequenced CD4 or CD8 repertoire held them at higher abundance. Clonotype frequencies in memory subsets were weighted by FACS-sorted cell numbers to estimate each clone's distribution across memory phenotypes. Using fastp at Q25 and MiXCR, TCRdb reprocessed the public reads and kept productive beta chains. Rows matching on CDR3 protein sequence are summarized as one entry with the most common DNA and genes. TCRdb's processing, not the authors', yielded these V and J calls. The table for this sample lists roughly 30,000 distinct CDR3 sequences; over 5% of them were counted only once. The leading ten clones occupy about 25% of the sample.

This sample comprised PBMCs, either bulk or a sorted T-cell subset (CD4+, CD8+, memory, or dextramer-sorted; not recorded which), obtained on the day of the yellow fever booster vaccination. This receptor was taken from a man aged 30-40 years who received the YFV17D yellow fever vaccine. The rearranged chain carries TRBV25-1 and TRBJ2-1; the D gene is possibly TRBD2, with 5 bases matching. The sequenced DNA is TGTGCCAGCAGTGACCTTAGCGCGAAATCATACAATGAGCAGTTCTTC. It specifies CASSDLSAKSYNEQFF.